This T cell receptor (beta chain) stems from a study of blood T cells in healthy people across ages. Looked up from germline, CDR1 is SQVTM and CDR2 is ANQGSEA. CDR3 size: 13 residues. V trimming: 4 bases; J trimming: 6 bases; junction bases outside the gene matches: 6. Of note for this clonotype: What it binds is unknown.

Study observations and caveats: Both higher diversity and more naive CD4+ cells marked long-lived donors when set against aged donors. Per million T cells, TCR beta diversity dropped roughly linearly as age increased.

For the second PCR, which ran for roughly 6 to 12 cycles, a sample-barcoded 5' primer and a J-beta primer mix were used. Each sample yielded at least 2.5 million CDR3-containing paired-end reads. TCRdb independently ran MiXCR on the 5' RACE reads; one entry per CDR3 protein. This table has around 780,000 distinct CDR3 sequences, more than 50% appearing once. The rearrangement joins TRBV29-1 to TRBJ2-1; 7 nucleotides agree with TRBD1. Sequences were obtained from blood. The TCR sequence derives from a man aged 40-49 years in good health. The CDR3 DNA sequence: TGCAGCGTTGCTCGGGACAGCGTCAATGAGCAGTTCTTC. Its translation is CSVARDSVNEQFF.